This T cell receptor (beta chain) was retrieved from a study of blood T cell repertoires in COVID-19. Across the study: Spain, Italy and the United States supplied samples that represented acute and convalescent COVID-19. Nucleic acid was either cDNA or gDNA, and it came from T cells, B-cell-depleted T cells, or PBMCs.

In the original processing: The assay estimated nucleated cells by amplifying reference gene primers. Profiling relied on immunoSEQ multiplex PCR, and the TCRdb table lists in-frame clones only, not all of them. V, J and clone size are taken as reported in that table, and D and trimming were inferred from the DNA itself. The sample includes approximately 150,000 clones, 85% to 90% of them seen just once. Between the trimmed V and J ends, which lost 4 bases and 2 bases, there was a span of 7 bases. This CDR3 contains 13 residues. Germline CDR1 and CDR2: SGHKS and YYEKEE (reference sequence). The sequencing sample was made of peripheral blood. The chain employs TRBV5-5 and TRBJ1-5; unclear D gene. The sequence came from a man aged 50 to 59 with active or convalescent COVID-19. The DNA of the CDR3 is TGTGCCAGCAGCCCGGTAGGCAATCAGCCCCAGCATTTT. Residues: CASSPVGNQPQHF.